Given below is one TCR beta chain in context. CDR1 is SNHLY, CDR2 FYNNEI, per germline. V dropped 4 bases and J dropped 8 bases, with 14 bases sitting between them. This CDR3 is 13 amino acids long. These data are taken from a study of blood T cell repertoires in COVID-19. Study-wide context: The cDNA or gDNA used as material had been derived from T cells, B-cell-depleted T cells, or PBMCs.

The repertoire was sequenced with immunoSEQ multiplex PCR; TCRdb's copy has only in-frame clones and lacks some. In the table there are 65,000 to 90,000 clones, 70% to 80% of which are singletons. The V and J genes are TRBV2 and TRBJ1-2, with D perhaps matching TRBD1 (6 bases). Specimen: peripheral blood. This receptor was obtained from an older man with active or convalescent COVID-19. The CDR3 loop reads CASSVSRGDGYTF. DNA of the CDR3: TGTGCCAGCAGTGTTAGCAGGGGAGACGGCTACACCTTC.